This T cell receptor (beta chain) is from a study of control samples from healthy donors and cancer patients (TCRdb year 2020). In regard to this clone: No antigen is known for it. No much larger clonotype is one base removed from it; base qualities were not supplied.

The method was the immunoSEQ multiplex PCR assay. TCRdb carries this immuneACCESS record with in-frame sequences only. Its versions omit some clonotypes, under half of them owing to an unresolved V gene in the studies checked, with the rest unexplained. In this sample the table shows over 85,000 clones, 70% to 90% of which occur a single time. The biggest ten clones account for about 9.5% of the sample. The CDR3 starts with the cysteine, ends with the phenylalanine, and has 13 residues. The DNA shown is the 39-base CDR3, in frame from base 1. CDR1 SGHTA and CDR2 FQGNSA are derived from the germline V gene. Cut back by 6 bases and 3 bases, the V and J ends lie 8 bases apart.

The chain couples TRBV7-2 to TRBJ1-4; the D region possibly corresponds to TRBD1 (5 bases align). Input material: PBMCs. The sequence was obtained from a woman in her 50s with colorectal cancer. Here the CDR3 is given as CASRQESNEKLFF. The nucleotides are TGTGCCAGCAGACAGGAATCTAATGAAAAACTGTTTTTT.